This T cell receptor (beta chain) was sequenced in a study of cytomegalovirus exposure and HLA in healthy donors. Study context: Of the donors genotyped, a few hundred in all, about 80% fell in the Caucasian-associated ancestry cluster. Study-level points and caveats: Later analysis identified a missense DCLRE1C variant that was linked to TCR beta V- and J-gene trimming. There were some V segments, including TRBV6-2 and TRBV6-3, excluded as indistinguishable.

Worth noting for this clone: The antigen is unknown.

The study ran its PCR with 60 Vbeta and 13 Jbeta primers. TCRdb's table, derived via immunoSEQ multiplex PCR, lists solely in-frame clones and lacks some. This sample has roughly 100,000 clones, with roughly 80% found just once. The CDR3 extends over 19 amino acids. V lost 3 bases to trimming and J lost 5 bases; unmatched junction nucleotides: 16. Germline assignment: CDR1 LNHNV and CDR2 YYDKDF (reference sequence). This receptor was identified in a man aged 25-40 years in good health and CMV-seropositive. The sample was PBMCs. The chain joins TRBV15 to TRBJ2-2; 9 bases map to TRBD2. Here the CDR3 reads CATSRSAGRVAGVTGELFF. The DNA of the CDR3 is TGTGCCACCAGCAGGTCCGCGGGACGAGTAGCGGGGGTTACCGGGGAGCTGTTTTTT. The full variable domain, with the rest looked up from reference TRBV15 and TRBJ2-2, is DAMVIQNPRYQVTQFGKPVTLSCSQTLNHNVMYWYQQKSSQAPKLLFHYYDKDFNNEADTPDNFQSRRPNTSFCFLDIRSPGLGDTAMYLCATSRSAGRVAGVTGELFFGEGSRLTVL.